This T cell receptor beta chain was captured in a study of T cell responses to AZD1222 COVID-19 vaccine. Sequenced by immunoSEQ multiplex PCR; TCRdb stores in-frame clones only, minus some. The sample holds about 160,000 clones, about 88% seen once. V lost 5 bases to trimming and J lost 2 bases; unmatched junction nucleotides: 4. The CDR3 loop spans 14 amino acids. Germline V gene lookup returns CDR1 SEHNR and CDR2 FQNEAQ (reference sequence). This TCR was recovered from an adult in good health. The rearrangement joins TRBV7-9 to TRBJ1-2, with 8 bases identical to TRBD1. The sample in question was peripheral blood, obtained on day 0 of AZD1222 vaccination. CDR3: CASSQGQVNYGYTF. Here the CDR3 DNA reads TGTGCCAGCAGCCAGGGACAGGTGAACTATGGCTACACCTTC.